Detailed here is one TCR beta chain. These data come from a study of T cells in Graves' hyperthyroidism and ophthalmopathy. V lost 3 bases and J lost 4; bases outside the gene matches: 8. This CDR3 contains 16 residues. Germline values: CDR1 SGHRS, CDR2 YFSETQ. In patients aged 18 to 65, hyperthyroidism was newly diagnosed, with duration under 2 months. The PBMCs were taken from over 9.5 ml of fresh peripheral blood. Template material for amplifying TCR beta CDR3 regions consisted of RNA transcripts. A set of HTBI primers served as the primers for a first-round RT-PCR of the TCR CDR3. TCRdb reprocessed the multiplex PCR reads with MiXCR, giving one entry per CDR3 protein. The data show 460,000 or so distinct CDR3 sequences, with 13% to 15% seen just once and 17% held by the top ten.

This receptor was identified in a young woman with Graves' hyperthyroidism. Sequencing was performed on blood. This chain connects TRBV5-1 to TRBJ1-5; 9 bases align to TRBD1. CDR3 in amino acids: CASSWWGQGANQPQHF. In nucleotides, the CDR3 is TGCGCCAGCAGCTGGTGGGGACAGGGCGCGAATCAGCCCCAGCATTTT.